This entry lists 10 T cell receptor beta chains sequenced from one sample in a study of T cells after yellow fever vaccination. One entry per CDR3 protein results from TCRdb running MiXCR on the 5' RACE reads. The sample has about 330,000 distinct CDR3 sequences; roughly 4.3% are singletons. This specimen consisted of PBMCs, obtained 5 days after the yellow fever booster vaccination. The source is a man aged 18-30 years who received the YFV17D yellow fever vaccine.

The rearrangement joins TRBV29-1 to TRBJ2-3, with D possibly TRBD1 on 6 matching bases. The CDR3 consists of 12 residues. The germline V gene has CDR1 SQVTM and CDR2 ANQGSEA. The V end was cut by 8 bases, the J end by 3 bases, with 12 bases between. The CDR3 sequence: CSTRTATDTQYF. CDR3 nucleotides: TGCAGCACACGGACAGCAACAGATACGCAGTATTTT.

The chain combines TRBV5-1 with TRBJ2-3; D is ambiguous. Germline V gene lookup returns CDR1 SGHRS and CDR2 YFSETQ. This CDR3 is 13 amino acids long. V lost 8 bases, J lost 4 bases, and 14 bases lay in between. The chain's CDR3 is CASGFSLSDTQYF. DNA of the CDR3: TGCGCCAGTGGTTTCAGCCTCTCAGATACGCAGTATTTT.

This chain uses TRBV20-1 with TRBJ2-4; D is unresolved. V was clipped by 6 bases and J by 0 bases, with 12 bases between them. CDR1 and CDR2 from the germline V gene are DFQATT and SNEGSKA (reference sequence). The CDR3 has 14 residues. CDR3 DNA sequence: TGCAGTGCAAAGGGCCTCCTAGCCAAAAACATTCAGTACTTC. It codes for CSAKGLLAKNIQYF.

This clonotype was seen ten or more times. J is TRBJ1-2 and V is TRBV14, with D perhaps matching TRBD1 (5 bases). CDR3 length equals 12 residues. Per the germline V gene, CDR1 is SGHDN and CDR2 is FVKESK. With 4 bases removed from V and 6 bases from J, the gap between germline ends came to 9 bases. The chain's CDR3 is CASSLLRDGYTF. The CDR3 DNA follows: TGTGCCAGCAGCCTTCTCAGGGATGGCTACACCTTC.

The chain is built from TRBV12-3 or TRBV12-4 and TRBJ1-5; 12 bases are shared with TRBD1. Germline trimming cut 7 bases from V and 6 bases from J; bases unmatched to any gene: 4. CDR3 length: 14 amino acids. The CDR3 coding sequence is TGTGCCAGCACGGGACAGGGGGCAGCTCAGCCCCAGCATTTT. Its translation: CASTGQGAAQPQHF.

V is TRBV5-1 and J is TRBJ1-6; perhaps TRBD1 as D (6 bases). Trimming shortened V by 0 bases and J by 7 bases, and 14 bases separated the two germline ends. The CDR3 loop spans 16 amino acids. Germline loops: CDR1 SGHRS, CDR2 YFSETQ. CDR3 sequence (DNA): TGCGCCAGCAGCTTGGGTCCGGGACAAGGCAATTCACCCCTCCACTTT. Residues: CASSLGPGQGNSPLHF.

This clonotype was counted only a few times. The rearrangement uses TRBV6-2 or TRBV6-3 and TRBJ2-7; D remains ambiguous. CDR1 and CDR2 from the germline V gene are MNHEY and SVGEGT. This CDR3 has 13 residues. V was pared by 5 bases and J by 3 bases, with 11 bases between. The CDR3 bases are TGTGCCAGCAGTGAAGTCAACCTCTACGAGCAGTACTTC. It specifies CASSEVNLYEQYF.

J is TRBJ1-1 and V is TRBV5-1, with 7 nucleotides matching TRBD1. J lost 1 base, V lost 8 bases, and 8 bases had no gene match. The V gene's germline CDR1 is SGHRS and CDR2 YFSETQ. This CDR3 comprises 14 residues. CDR3 DNA sequence: TGCGCCAGTAGAACCCCAGGGGGGAACACTGAAGCTTTCTTT. This encodes CASRTPGGNTEAFF.

This clonotype has a count of ten or more. The chain links TRBV20-1 to TRBJ2-3; possibly TRBD2 for D (6 bases). Trimming left V 5 bases short and J 0 bases short, with 15 bases between. The CDR3 is 15 residues long. Germline V lookup: CDR1 DFQATT, CDR2 SNEGSKA (reference sequence). The CDR3 spells CSADLLATSTDTQYF. The CDR3 DNA sequence: TGCAGTGCTGATCTACTAGCTACTAGCACAGATACGCAGTATTTT.

At least ten counts were recorded for this clonotype. The chain joins TRBV24-1 to TRBJ2-1; D perhaps matches TRBD1 (6 bases). Germline CDR1 and CDR2: KGHDR and SFDVKD. Trimming removed 10 bases from V and 10 bases from J, with 16 bases in between. The CDR3 extends over 12 amino acids. CDR3 region: CATSWAGVEQFF. CDR3 sequence (DNA): TGTGCCACGTCATGGGCAGGGGTAGAGCAGTTCTTC.